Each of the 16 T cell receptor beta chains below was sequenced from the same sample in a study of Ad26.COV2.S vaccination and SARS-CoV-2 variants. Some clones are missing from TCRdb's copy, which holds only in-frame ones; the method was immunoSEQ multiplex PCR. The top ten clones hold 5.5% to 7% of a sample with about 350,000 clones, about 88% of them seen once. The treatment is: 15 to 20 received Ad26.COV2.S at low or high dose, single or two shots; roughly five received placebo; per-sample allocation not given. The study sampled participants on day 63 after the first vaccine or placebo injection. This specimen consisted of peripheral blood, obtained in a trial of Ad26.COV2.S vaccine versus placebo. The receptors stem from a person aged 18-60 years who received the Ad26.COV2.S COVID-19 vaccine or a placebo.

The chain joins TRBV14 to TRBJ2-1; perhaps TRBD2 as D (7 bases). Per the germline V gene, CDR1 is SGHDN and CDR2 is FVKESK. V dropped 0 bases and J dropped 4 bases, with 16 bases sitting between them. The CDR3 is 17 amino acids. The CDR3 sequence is CASSQDLWGGGYNEQFF. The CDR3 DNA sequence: TGTGCCAGCAGCCAAGATCTTTGGGGGGGCGGATACAATGAGCAGTTCTTC.

The CDR3 region has the DNA TGTGCCAGCAGTTGGACAGGGGGCAATCAGCCCCAGCATTTT. Translated, it gives CASSWTGGNQPQHF. The V gene is TRBV28, the J gene TRBJ1-5; 9 nucleotides line up with TRBD1. The CDR3 runs 14 residues. V gave up 4 bases and J gave up 2 bases; unmatched junction bases: 0. The germline V gene has CDR1 MDHEN and CDR2 SYDVKM.

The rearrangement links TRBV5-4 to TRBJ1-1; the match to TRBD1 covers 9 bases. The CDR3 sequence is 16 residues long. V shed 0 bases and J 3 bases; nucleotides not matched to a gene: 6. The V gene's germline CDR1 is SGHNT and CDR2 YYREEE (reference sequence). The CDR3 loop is CASSLEWGTGHTEAFF. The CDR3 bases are TGTGCCAGCAGCTTGGAGTGGGGGACAGGGCACACTGAAGCTTTCTTT.

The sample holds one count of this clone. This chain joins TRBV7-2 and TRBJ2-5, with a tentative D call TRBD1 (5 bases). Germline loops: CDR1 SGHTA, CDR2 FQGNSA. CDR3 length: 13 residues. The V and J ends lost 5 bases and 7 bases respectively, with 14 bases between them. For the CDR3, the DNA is TGTGCCAGCAGCGCCACAGGCCGTGGGACCCAGTACTTC. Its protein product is CASSATGRGTQYF.

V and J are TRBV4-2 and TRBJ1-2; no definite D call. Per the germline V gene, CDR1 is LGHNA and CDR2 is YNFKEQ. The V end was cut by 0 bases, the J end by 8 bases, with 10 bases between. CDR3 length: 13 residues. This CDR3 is CASSQEGGIGYTF. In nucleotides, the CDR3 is TGTGCCAGCAGCCAAGAGGGCGGGATAGGCTACACCTTC.

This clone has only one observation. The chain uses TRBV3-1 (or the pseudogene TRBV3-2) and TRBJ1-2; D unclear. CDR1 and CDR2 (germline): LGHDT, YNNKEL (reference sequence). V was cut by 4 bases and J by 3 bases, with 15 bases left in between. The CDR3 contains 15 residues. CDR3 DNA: TGTGCCAGCAGCCTCCGAACCGCGGTTTACTATGGCTACACCTTC. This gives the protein CASSLRTAVYYGYTF.

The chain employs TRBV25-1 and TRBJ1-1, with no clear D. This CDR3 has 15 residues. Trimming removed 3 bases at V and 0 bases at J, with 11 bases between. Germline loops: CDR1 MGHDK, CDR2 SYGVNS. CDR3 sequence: CASSDAGRLNTEAFF. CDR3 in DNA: TGTGCCAGCAGTGATGCTGGCAGATTGAACACTGAAGCTTTCTTT.

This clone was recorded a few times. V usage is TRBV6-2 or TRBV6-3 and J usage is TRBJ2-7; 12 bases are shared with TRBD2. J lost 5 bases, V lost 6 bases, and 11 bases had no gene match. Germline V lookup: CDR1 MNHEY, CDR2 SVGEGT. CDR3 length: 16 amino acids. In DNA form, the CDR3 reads TGTGCCAGCAGCAGCCACCGACTAGCGGGAGTAGACGAGCAGTACTTC. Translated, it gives CASSSHRLAGVDEQYF.

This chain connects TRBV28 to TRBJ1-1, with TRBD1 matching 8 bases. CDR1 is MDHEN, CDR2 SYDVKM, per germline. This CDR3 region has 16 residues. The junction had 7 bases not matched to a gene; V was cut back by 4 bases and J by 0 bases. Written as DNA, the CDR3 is TGTGCCAGCAGTTCGTCCGGACAGGGATTGAACACTGAAGCTTTCTTT. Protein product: CASSSSGQGLNTEAFF.

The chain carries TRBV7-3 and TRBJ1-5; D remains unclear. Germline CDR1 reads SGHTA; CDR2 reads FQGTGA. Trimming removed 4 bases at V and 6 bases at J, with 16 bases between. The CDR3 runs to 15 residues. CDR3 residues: CASSSYPVRGQPQHF. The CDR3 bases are TGTGCCAGCAGCTCCTACCCAGTACGGGGTCAGCCCCAGCATTTT.

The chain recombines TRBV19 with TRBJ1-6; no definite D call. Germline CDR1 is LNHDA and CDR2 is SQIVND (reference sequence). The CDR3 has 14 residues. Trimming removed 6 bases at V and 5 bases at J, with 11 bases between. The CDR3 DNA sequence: TGTGCCAGTAGAGACGCAGCCGATAATTCACCCCTCCACTTT. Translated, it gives CASRDAADNSPLHF.

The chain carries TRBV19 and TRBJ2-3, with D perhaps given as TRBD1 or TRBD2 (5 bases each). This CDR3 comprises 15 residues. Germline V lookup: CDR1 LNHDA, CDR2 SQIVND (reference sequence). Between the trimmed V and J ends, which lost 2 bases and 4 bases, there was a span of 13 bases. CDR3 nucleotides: TGTGCCAGTAGTATAACCTTGGGGGTTGCAGATACGCAGTATTTT. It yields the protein CASSITLGVADTQYF.

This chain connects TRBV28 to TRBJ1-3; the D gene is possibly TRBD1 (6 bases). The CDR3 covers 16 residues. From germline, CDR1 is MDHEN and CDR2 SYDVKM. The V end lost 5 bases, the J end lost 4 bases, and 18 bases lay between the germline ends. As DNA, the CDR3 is TGTGCCAGCAGTAACGTCAACAGGGTCTCAGGAAACACCATATATTTT. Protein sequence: CASSNVNRVSGNTIYF.

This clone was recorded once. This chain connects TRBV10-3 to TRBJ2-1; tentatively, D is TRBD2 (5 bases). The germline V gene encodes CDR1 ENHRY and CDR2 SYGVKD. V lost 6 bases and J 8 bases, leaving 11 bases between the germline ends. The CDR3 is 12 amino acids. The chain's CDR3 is CAIRDSGDEQFF. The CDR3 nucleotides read TGTGCCATCAGGGACTCGGGCGATGAGCAGTTCTTC.

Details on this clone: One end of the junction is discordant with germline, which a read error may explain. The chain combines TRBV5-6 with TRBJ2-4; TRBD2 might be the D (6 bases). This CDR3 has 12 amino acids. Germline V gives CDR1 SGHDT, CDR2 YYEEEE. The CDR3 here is CASSLVGGPRHF. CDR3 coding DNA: TGTGCCAGCAGCTTGGTAGGAGGGCCGAGGCACTTC.

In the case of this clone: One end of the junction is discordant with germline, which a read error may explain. Here the CDR3 DNA reads TGTGCTAGCAGCTTAGGAGGCGACTTAACCGGGGAGCTGTTTTTT. Translating it yields CASSLGGDLTGELFF. The chain has TRBV7-7 and TRBJ2-2; the D gene is possibly TRBD2 (5 bases). The CDR3 covers 15 residues. Germline V gene data show CDR1 as SSHAT and CDR2 as FNYEAQ (reference sequence).